This entry concerns a single TCR beta chain. Per the germline V gene, CDR1 is MDHEN and CDR2 is SYDVKM. The CDR3 spans 14 residues. V lost 3 bases to trimming and J lost 1 base, with 9 bases between them. TCRdb's copy holds only in-frame clones and misses some; the assay was immunoSEQ multiplex PCR. This sample yields around 70,000 clones, of which approximately 93% are seen a single time; more than 4% belongs to the top ten. The sample belongs to a study of resident and recirculating memory T cells in vitiligo. The genes are TRBV28 and TRBJ1-1, with unresolved D. The source material was blood. The sequence was collected from a male donor with vitiligo. The CDR3 DNA reads as TGTGCCAGCAGTTTTACACCGGGGAACACTGAAGCTTTCTTT. Translated, it gives CASSFTPGNTEAFF.